The 27 T cell receptor beta chains presented below share a single source sample, sequenced in a study of T cell responses to AZD1222 COVID-19 vaccine. Data came from immunoSEQ multiplex PCR; TCRdb stores just in-frame clones and leaves some out. The table has 100,000 to 150,000 clones, more than 75% seen once. The sequencing here drew on peripheral blood, taken on day 0 of AZD1222 vaccination. The origin of the receptors is an adult in good health.

V usage is TRBV7-2 and J usage is TRBJ2-1; D may be TRBD1 (5 bases). V was cut by 0 bases and J by 6 bases, with 6 bases left in between. This CDR3 is built from 13 residues. Germline lookup yields CDR1 SGHTA and CDR2 FQGNSA. In DNA form, the CDR3 reads TGTGCCAGCAGCTTAGCAGGGGCCAATGAGCAGTTCTTC. It encodes CASSLAGANEQFF.

V is TRBV28 and J is TRBJ1-2, with D unclear. Germline V gene lookup returns CDR1 MDHEN and CDR2 SYDVKM. The CDR3 loop spans 11 amino acids. V lost 7 bases and J 7 bases, leaving 10 bases between the germline ends. CDR3 residues: CASTGPVGYTF. CDR3 coding DNA: TGTGCCAGCACCGGTCCAGTTGGCTACACCTTC.

CDR3 region: CASSLVGLVADTQYF. In nucleotides, the CDR3 is TGTGCCAGCAGTTTAGTGGGACTAGTGGCAGATACGCAGTATTTT. The rearrangement joins TRBV27 to TRBJ2-3, with 8 bases lining up with TRBD2. From germline, CDR1 is MNHEY and CDR2 SMNVEV (reference sequence). The CDR3 length is 15 residues. V gave up 2 bases and J gave up 4 bases; unmatched junction bases: 5.

The V gene is TRBV29-1, the J gene TRBJ1-1; D might be TRBD1 (6 bases). This CDR3 has 13 residues. Germline V gene lookup returns CDR1 SQVTM and CDR2 ANQGSEA. V gave up 7 bases and J gave up 0 bases, with 12 bases separating them. The CDR3 region is CSGQDRLNTEAFF. For the CDR3, the DNA is TGCAGCGGCCAGGACAGATTGAACACTGAAGCTTTCTTT. The complete variable domain, with remaining parts taken from reference TRBV29-1 and TRBJ1-1, reads SAVISQKPSRDICQRGTSLTIQCQVDSQVTMMFWYRQQPGQSLTLIATANQGSEATYESGFVIDKFPISRPNLTFSTLTVSNMSPEDSSIYLCSGQDRLNTEAFFGQGTRLTVV.

The V call is TRBV15, the J call TRBJ2-3; D uncertain. The CDR3 contains 14 residues. V was cut by 0 bases and J by 3 bases, with 7 bases left in between. Germline V gene lookup returns CDR1 LNHNV and CDR2 YYDKDF (reference sequence). Here the CDR3 reads CATSRDRVTDTQYF. In nucleotides, the CDR3 is TGTGCCACCAGCAGAGATAGGGTTACAGATACGCAGTATTTT.

This clone was recorded once. The chain carries TRBV18 and TRBJ2-7, with D perhaps TRBD2 (6 bases). Trimming took 0 bases from V and 0 from J, leaving 9 bases between them. Germline-derived CDR1 and CDR2 are KGHSH and LQKENI. The CDR3 length is 15 residues. Written as DNA, the CDR3 is TGTGCCAGCTCACCACCGGCGGGAAGCTCCTACGAGCAGTACTTC. As protein: CASSPPAGSSYEQYF.

The chain employs TRBV30 and TRBJ1-2, with D possibly TRBD1 on 6 matching bases. The CDR3 runs 14 residues. Trimming removed 4 bases at V and 6 bases at J, with 18 bases between. Per the germline V gene, CDR1 is GTSNPN and CDR2 is SVGIG (reference sequence). The CDR3 coding sequence is TGTGCCTGGAACCGTGGGGGGCCGGTGAATGGCTACACCTTC. Its translation is CAWNRGGPVNGYTF.

V usage is TRBV28 and J usage is TRBJ1-1; D perhaps matches TRBD1 (5 bases). This CDR3 has 14 residues. Trimming left V 3 bases short and J 5 bases short, with 13 bases between. CDR1 is MDHEN and CDR2 is SYDVKM in the germline V gene. The CDR3, as DNA: TGTGCCAGCAGTTTTGGGGGGGATTGGACTGAAGCTTTCTTT. Protein sequence: CASSFGGDWTEAFF. Supplemented by reference TRBV28 and TRBJ1-1, the full variable domain reads DVKVTQSSRYLVKRTGEKVFLECVQDMDHENMFWYRQDPGLGLRLIYFSYDVKMKEKGDIPEGYSVSREKKERFSLILESASTNQTSMYLCASSFGGDWTEAFFGQGTRLTVV.

The genes are TRBV5-4 and TRBJ2-1; 15 nucleotides match TRBD2. Germline V gene sequence: CDR1 SGHNT, CDR2 YYREEE (reference sequence). With 4 bases clipped from V and 12 bases from J, the junction kept 11 bases outside the gene matches. The CDR3 is 16 residues long. The CDR3 here is CASSQIGTSGGLRQFF. The CDR3 nucleotides read TGTGCCAGCAGCCAGATAGGGACTAGCGGGGGGCTCAGGCAGTTCTTC. The full variable domain, rest sourced from reference TRBV5-4 and TRBJ2-1, is ETGVTQSPTHLIKTRGQQVTLRCSSQSGHNTVSWYQQALGQGPQFIFQYYREEENGRGNFPPRFSGLQFPNYSSELNVNALELDDSALYLCASSQIGTSGGLRQFFGPGTRLTVL.

This clone appeared a single time. A read error may account for a junction end that differs from germline. The genes are TRBV2 and TRBJ2-5; 7 positions match TRBD1. CDR1 SNHLY and CDR2 FYNNEI come from the germline V gene. CDR3 size: 14 residues. The CDR3 DNA reads as TGTGCCAGCAGTGAAAGGGGACAGCATGCCTCTGGGAACTTC. Its translation is CASSERGQHASGNF.

The V and J genes are TRBV7-9 and TRBJ1-2, with no clear D. Germline lookup yields CDR1 SEHNR and CDR2 FQNEAQ (reference sequence). The CDR3 consists of 12 residues. The V and J ends lost 3 bases and 12 bases respectively, with 14 bases between them. This CDR3 is CASSFRAASHTF. CDR3 bases: TGTGCCAGCAGCTTTAGGGCGGCCTCCCACACCTTC.

V and J are TRBV27 and TRBJ1-6, with 8 bases aligning to TRBD1. This CDR3 has 16 amino acids. The junction had 6 bases not matched to a gene; V was cut back by 3 bases and J by 5 bases. CDR1 and CDR2 (germline): MNHEY, SMNVEV (reference sequence). The CDR3 DNA is TGTGCCAGCAGTTTTTCGCAGGGGGCAAATAATTCACCCCTCCACTTT. It is translated as CASSFSQGANNSPLHF.

This clone was detected only once. The genes are TRBV25-1 and TRBJ1-4; TRBD1 matches at 12 bases. Germline CDR1 reads MGHDK; CDR2 reads SYGVNS. V lost 4 bases and J lost 8; bases outside the gene matches: 14. This CDR3 contains 18 residues. DNA of the CDR3: TGTGCCAGCAGTGCCCGGCAGGGACAGGGGGCGCTGGGGGAAAAACTGTTTTTT. Its protein product is CASSARQGQGALGEKLFF. The full variable domain, completed using reference TRBV25-1 and TRBJ1-4, is EADIYQTPRYLVIGTGKKITLECSQTMGHDKMYWYQQDPGMELHLIHYSYGVNSTEKGDLSSESTVSRIRTEHFPLTLESARPSHTSQYLCASSARQGQGALGEKLFFGSGTQLSVL.

The chain joins TRBV9 to TRBJ2-7; the match to TRBD2 covers 11 bases. V lost 4 bases, J lost 4 bases, and 4 bases stayed unmatched. In germline, CDR1 is SGDLS, CDR2 YYNGEE. This CDR3 contains 14 residues. The CDR3 DNA follows: TGTGCCAGCAGCATCGGGACTAGCGGATACGAGCAGTACTTC. The encoded protein is CASSIGTSGYEQYF.

CDR3 amino acids: CASKRRMGEQYF. The CDR3 DNA sequence: TGCGCCAGCAAGAGGAGGATGGGCGAGCAGTACTTC. The chain uses TRBV23-1 and TRBJ2-7; TRBD2 might be the D (5 bases). TRBV23-1 is noted as an ORF with a role that remains uncertain. The CDR3 loop spans 12 amino acids. Trimming shortened V by 7 bases and J by 6 bases, and 13 bases separated the two germline ends.

V and J are TRBV2 and TRBJ2-7, with unresolved D. The length of the CDR3 is 10 residues. V was shortened by 6 bases and J by 7 bases, with 7 bases between the two germline ends. Germline assignment: CDR1 SNHLY and CDR2 FYNNEI. The CDR3 loop reads CASRGSEQYF. The CDR3 DNA sequence: TGTGCCAGCAGGGGGTCGGAGCAGTACTTC.

The V and J genes are TRBV10-2 and TRBJ1-5; 9 bases fit TRBD1. CDR1 is WSHSY, CDR2 SAAADI, per germline. The CDR3 spans 13 residues. Trimming at V came to 10 bases and at J to 5 bases, leaving 6 bases not matched to a gene. The CDR3 coding sequence is TGCGCCATCAGACAGGGGGTCGATCAGCCCCAGCATTTT. Its translation: CAIRQGVDQPQHF.

CDR3 protein: CASSQFIASDRLFF. For the CDR3, the DNA is TGTGCCAGCAGCCAATTTATTGCATCAGATAGACTGTTTTTT. This sequence joins TRBV16 and TRBJ1-4; no clear D. The CDR3 contains 14 residues. Deletions cut 1 base from V and 13 bases from J, with 16 bases between. Germline values: CDR1 KGHSY, CDR2 FQNENV. The variable domain in full, with the rest retrieved from reference TRBV16 and TRBJ1-4, is GEEVAQTPKHLVRGEGQKAKLYCAPIKGHSYVFWYQQVLKNEFKFLISFQNENVFDETGMPKERFSAKCLPNSPCSLEIQATKLEDSAVYFCASSQFIASDRLFFGSGTQLSVL.

This chain links TRBV6-4 with TRBJ1-5, with 8 positions matching TRBD1. Germline V gene lookup returns CDR1 MRHNA and CDR2 SNTAGT. There are 23 residues in the CDR3. The V gene end was trimmed by 0 bases and the J gene end by 0 bases; junction bases not matched to a gene: 22. CDR3 sequence reads: CASSDSRDRRRSVDRDSNQPQHF. DNA for the CDR3: TGTGCCAGCAGTGACTCGAGGGACAGGCGGCGGAGCGTGGATAGGGATAGCAATCAGCCCCAGCATTTT.

The rearrangement links TRBV6-2 or TRBV6-3 to TRBJ2-3, with 7 bases matching TRBD2. Germline V gene sequence: CDR1 MNHEY, CDR2 SVGEGT. The J segment lost 2 bases and the V segment lost 2 bases, leaving 7 bases of the junction unmatched. This CDR3 has 16 amino acids. The CDR3 region is CASSYGLAAYTDTQYF. The DNA of the CDR3 is TGTGCCAGCAGTTACGGGCTAGCGGCCTACACAGATACGCAGTATTTT.

Note on this clone: At one end the junction does not follow the germline gene, possibly because of a read error. This rearrangement joins TRBV6-1 to TRBJ1-1; D is undetermined. There are 16 residues in the CDR3. In germline, CDR1 is MNHNS, CDR2 SASEGT. Written as DNA, the CDR3 is TGTGCCAGCAGTCAAGCGACCCTTCTAGGGAACACTGAAGCTTTCTTT. Translated, it gives CASSQATLLGNTEAFF.

The chain carries TRBV2 and TRBJ1-1; the D is unclear. Trimming pared 4 bases from V and 1 base from J, leaving 7 bases between. CDR1 and CDR2 from the germline V gene are SNHLY and FYNNEI. This CDR3 contains 13 residues. The CDR3 bases are TGTGCCAGCAGTGTATTTCCGAACACTGAAGCTTTCTTT. It translates to CASSVFPNTEAFF.

J is TRBJ1-6 and V is TRBV6-2 or TRBV6-3, with D possibly being TRBD1 (6 bases). The CDR3 consists of 15 residues. In germline, CDR1 is MNHEY, CDR2 SVGEGT. V was clipped by 2 bases and J by 5 bases, with 10 bases between them. The CDR3 nucleotides are TGTGCCAGCAGTTACCGGGGGGCAGATAATTCACCCCTCCACTTT. It is translated as CASSYRGADNSPLHF.

The chain has TRBV6-5 and TRBJ1-1, with no clear D. CDR1 MNHEY and CDR2 SVGAGI come from the germline V gene. The CDR3 spans 13 residues. Trimming shortened V by 6 bases and J by 0 bases, and 8 bases separated the two germline ends. The CDR3 loop reads CASRLGVNTEAFF. The CDR3, as DNA: TGTGCCAGCAGGTTAGGTGTGAACACTGAAGCTTTCTTT.

The J gene is TRBJ2-7, the V gene TRBV11-2, with D possibly matching TRBD2 (6 bases). The CDR3 has 14 residues. V was cut by 5 bases and J by 1 base, with 12 bases left in between. Germline V gene lookup returns CDR1 SGHAT and CDR2 FQNNGV. CDR3 coding DNA: TGTGCCAGCAGCCCGCGGGACTTGTCCTACGAGCAGTACTTC. Translating gives CASSPRDLSYEQYF.

The V call is TRBV5-1, the J call TRBJ2-3; 8 bases match TRBD2. Germline CDR1 is SGHRS and CDR2 is YFSETQ. This CDR3 has 14 amino acids. The trim removed 6 bases at V and 0 bases at J, leaving 3 bases unmatched. This CDR3 reads CASTIAGSTDTQYF. The CDR3 coding sequence is TGCGCCAGCACGATAGCGGGGAGCACAGATACGCAGTATTTT.

The rearrangement uses TRBV19 and TRBJ1-6, with D possibly matching TRBD1 (5 bases). V was shortened by 10 bases and J by 7 bases, with 23 bases between the two germline ends. Per the germline V gene, CDR1 is LNHDA and CDR2 is SQIVND (reference sequence). The CDR3 runs 16 residues. The CDR3 DNA follows: TGTGCCACCAGAAAGGGACGCGGATTCCTGAATTCACCCCTCCACTTT. It codes for CATRKGRGFLNSPLHF.